The clone carrying this T cell receptor beta chain turned up a few times. Its antigen is undetermined. Produced via immunoSEQ multiplex PCR; TCRdb's table is partial and in-frame only. The sample records around 150,000 clones, about nine tenths being singletons. The sample comes from a study of T cell responses to AZD1222 COVID-19 vaccine. Study at large: Both about-4-week and about-12-week second-dose recipients were combined.

Study-wide findings and caveats: Reports say nearly half of spike-specific TCRs go after unmutated variant regions. Sampling captured repertoires only after the peak T cell response. Baseline seropositivity characterized only six AZD1222 recipients.

The clonotype was recovered from an adult in good health. Sequencing was performed on peripheral blood, taken on day 0 of AZD1222 vaccination.

The CDR3: CASTDGGEQFF. CDR3 nucleotides: TGTGCCAGCACCGACGGTGGTGAGCAGTTCTTC. This chain connects TRBV7-8 to TRBJ2-1; D call uncertain. The V gene lost 7 bases and the J gene lost 9 bases, with 10 bases spanning the gap. Germline CDR1 SGHVS, CDR2 FQNEAQ. This CDR3 is built from 11 residues.